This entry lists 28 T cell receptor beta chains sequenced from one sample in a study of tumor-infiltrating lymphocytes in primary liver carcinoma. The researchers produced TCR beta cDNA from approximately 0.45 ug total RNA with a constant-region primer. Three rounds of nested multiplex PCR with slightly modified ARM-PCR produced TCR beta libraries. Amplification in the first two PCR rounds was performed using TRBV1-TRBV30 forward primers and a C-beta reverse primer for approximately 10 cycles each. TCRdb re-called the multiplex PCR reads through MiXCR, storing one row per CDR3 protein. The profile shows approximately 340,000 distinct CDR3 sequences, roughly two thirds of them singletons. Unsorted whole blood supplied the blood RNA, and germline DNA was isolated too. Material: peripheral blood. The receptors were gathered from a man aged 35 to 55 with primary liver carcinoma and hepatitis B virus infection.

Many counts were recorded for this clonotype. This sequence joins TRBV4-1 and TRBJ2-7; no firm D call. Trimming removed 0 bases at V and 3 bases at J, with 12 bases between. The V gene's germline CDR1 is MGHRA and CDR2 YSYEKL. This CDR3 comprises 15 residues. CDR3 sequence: CASSQDRGRIYEQYF. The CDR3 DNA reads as TGCGCCAGCAGCCAAGATAGAGGACGGATCTACGAGCAGTACTTC.

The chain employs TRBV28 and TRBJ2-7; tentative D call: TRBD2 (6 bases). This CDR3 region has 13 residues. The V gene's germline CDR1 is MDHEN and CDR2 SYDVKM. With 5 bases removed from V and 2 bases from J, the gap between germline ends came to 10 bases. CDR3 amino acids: CASSIGGPYEQYF. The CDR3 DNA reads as TGTGCCAGCAGTATCGGGGGACCCTACGAGCAGTACTTC.

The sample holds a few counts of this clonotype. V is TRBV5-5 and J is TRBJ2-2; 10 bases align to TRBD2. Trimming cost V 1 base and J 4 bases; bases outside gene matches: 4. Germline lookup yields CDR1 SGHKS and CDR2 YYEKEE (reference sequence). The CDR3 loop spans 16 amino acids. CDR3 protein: CASSLSLAGATGELFF. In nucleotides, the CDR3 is TGTGCCAGCAGCTTGTCCCTAGCGGGGGCCACCGGGGAGCTGTTTTTT.

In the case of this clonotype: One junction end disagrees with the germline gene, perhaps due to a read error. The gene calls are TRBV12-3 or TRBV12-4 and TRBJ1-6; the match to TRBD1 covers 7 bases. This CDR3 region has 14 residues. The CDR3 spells CASKTDRSNSPLHF. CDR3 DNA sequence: TGTGCCAGCAAAACGGACAGGAGCAATTCACCCCTCCACTTC.

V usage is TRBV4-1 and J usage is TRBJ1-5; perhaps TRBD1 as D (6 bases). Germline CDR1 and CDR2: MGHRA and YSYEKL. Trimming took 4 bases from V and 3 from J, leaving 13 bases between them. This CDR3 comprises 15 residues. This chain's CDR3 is CASSRRRGNNQPQHF. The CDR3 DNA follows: TGCGCCAGCAGCCGACGCAGGGGAAACAATCAGCCCCAGCATTTT.

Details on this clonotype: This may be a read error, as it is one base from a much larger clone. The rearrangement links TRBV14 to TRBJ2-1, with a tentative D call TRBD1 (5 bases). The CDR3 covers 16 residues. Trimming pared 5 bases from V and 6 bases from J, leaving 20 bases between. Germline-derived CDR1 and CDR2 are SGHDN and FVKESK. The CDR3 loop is CASSTLSKNTGNEQFF. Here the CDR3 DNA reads TGTGCCAGCAGCACACTGTCTAAAAACACAGGCAATGAGCAGTTCTTC.

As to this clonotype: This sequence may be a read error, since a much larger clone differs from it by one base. The CDR3 is CARSFPDRETYGYTF. CDR3 in DNA: TGTGCCAGAAGCTTCCCGGACAGGGAGACCTATGGCTACACCTTC. The J gene is TRBJ1-2, the V gene TRBV5-4; the match to TRBD1 covers 8 bases. The length of the CDR3 is 15 residues. Germline lookup yields CDR1 SGHNT and CDR2 YYREEE (reference sequence).

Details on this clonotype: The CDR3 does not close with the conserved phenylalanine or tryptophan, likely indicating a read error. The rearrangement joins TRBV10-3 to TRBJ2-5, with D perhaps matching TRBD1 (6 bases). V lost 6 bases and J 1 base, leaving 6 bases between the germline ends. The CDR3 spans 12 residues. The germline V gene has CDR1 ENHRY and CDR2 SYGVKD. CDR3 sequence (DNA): TGTGCCATCAGGGACAGCCAAGAGACCCAGTACCTC. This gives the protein CAIRDSQETQYL.

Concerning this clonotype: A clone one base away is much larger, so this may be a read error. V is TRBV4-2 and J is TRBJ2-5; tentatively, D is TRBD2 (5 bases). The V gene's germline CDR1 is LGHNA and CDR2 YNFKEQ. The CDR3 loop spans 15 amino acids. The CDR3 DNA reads TGTGTCAGCAGCCAACAGCTCGGCGGGCAAGAGACCCAGTACTTC. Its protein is CVSSQQLGGQETQYF.

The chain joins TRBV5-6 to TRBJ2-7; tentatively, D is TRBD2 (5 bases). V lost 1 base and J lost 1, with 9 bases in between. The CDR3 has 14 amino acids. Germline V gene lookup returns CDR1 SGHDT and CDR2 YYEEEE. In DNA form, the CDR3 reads TGTGCCAGCAGCTTGCGGCCGGGGTCCTACGAGCAGTACTTC. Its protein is CASSLRPGSYEQYF.

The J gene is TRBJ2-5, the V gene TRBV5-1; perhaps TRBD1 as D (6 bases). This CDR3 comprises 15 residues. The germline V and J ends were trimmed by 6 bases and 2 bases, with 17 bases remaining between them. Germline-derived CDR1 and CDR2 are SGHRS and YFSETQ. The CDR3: CASTWNRDIQETQYF. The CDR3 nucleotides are TGCGCCAGCACCTGGAACCGGGACATACAAGAGACCCAGTACTTC. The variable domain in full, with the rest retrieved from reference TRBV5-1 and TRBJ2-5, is KAGVTQTPRYLIKTRGQQVTLSCSPISGHRSVSWYQQTPGQGLQFLFEYFSETQRNKGNFPGRFSGRQFSNSRSEMNVSTLELGDSALYLCASTWNRDIQETQYFGPGTRLLVL.

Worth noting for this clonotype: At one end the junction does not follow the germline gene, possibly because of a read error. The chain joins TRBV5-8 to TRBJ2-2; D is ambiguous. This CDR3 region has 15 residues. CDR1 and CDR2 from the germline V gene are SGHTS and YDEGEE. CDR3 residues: CASSFRLSNTWELFF. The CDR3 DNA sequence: TGTGCCAGCAGCTTTCGTCTCAGTAACACCTGGGAGCTGTTTTTT.

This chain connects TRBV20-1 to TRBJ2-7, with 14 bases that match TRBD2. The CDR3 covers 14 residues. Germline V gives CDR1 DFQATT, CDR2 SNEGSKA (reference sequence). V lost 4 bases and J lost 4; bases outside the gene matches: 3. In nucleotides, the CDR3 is TGCAGTGCTAATCGACTAGCGGGAGGGTACGAGCAGTACTTC. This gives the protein CSANRLAGGYEQYF.

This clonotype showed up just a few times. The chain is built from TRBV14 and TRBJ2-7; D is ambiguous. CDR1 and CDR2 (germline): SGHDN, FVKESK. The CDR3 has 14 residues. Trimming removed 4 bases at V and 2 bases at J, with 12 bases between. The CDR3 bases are TGTGCCAGCAGCCCTCGCTCAGGTACCTACGAGCAGTACTTC. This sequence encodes CASSPRSGTYEQYF.

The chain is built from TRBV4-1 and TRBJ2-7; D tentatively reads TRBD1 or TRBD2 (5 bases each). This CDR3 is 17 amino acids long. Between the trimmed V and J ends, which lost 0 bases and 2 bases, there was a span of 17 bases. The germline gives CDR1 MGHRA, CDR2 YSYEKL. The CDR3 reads CASSQDYEGMVAYEQYF. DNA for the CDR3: TGCGCCAGCAGCCAAGATTACGAGGGGATGGTCGCCTACGAGCAGTACTTC.

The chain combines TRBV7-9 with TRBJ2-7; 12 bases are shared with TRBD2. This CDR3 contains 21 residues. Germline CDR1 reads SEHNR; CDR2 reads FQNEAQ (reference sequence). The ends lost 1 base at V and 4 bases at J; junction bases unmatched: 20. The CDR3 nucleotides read TGTGCCAGCAGCTTAGAGGTCGGAGGGGCTAGCGGGAGGGCCCCCCCTTACGAGCAGTACTTC. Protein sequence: CASSLEVGGASGRAPPYEQYF. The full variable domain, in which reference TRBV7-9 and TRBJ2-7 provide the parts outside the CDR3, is DTGVSQNPRHKITKRGQNVTFRCDPISEHNRLYWYRQTLGQGPEFLTYFQNEAQLEKSRLLSDRFSAERPKGSFSTLEIQRTEQGDSAMYLCASSLEVGGASGRAPPYEQYFGPGTRLTVT.

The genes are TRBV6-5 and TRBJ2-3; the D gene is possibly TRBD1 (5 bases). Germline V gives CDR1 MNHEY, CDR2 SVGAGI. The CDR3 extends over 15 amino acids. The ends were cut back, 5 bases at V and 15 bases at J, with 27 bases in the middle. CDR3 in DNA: TGTGCCAGCAGTCAAAGCAGGGTTCCCACGAATACGCGATATTTT. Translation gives CASSQSRVPTNTRYF.

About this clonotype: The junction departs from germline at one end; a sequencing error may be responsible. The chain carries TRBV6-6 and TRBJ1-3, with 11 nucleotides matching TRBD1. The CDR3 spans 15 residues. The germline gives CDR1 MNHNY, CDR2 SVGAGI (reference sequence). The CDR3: CASRNTGTGGNTIYF. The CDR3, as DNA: TGTGCCAGCAGGAACACAGGGACAGGGGGAAACACAATATATTTT.

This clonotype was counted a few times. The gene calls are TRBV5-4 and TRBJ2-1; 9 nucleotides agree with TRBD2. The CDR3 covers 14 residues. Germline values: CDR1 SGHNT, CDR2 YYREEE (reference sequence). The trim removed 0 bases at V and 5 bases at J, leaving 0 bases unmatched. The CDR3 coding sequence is TGTGCCAGCAGCTTGGCTAGCGGGGACAATGAGCAGTTCTTC. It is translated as CASSLASGDNEQFF. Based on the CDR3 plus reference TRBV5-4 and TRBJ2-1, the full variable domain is ETGVTQSPTHLIKTRGQQVTLRCSSQSGHNTVSWYQQALGQGPQFIFQYYREEENGRGNFPPRFSGLQFPNYSSELNVNALELDDSALYLCASSLASGDNEQFFGPGTRLTVL.

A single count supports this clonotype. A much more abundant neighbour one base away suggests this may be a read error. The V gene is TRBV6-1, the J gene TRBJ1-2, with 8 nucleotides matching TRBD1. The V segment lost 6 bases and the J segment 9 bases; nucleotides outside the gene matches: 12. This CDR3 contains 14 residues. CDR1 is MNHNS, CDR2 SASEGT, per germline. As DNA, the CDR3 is TGTGCCAGCAGCGACCGACAGGGGATTATGCGCTACACCTTC. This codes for CASSDRQGIMRYTF.

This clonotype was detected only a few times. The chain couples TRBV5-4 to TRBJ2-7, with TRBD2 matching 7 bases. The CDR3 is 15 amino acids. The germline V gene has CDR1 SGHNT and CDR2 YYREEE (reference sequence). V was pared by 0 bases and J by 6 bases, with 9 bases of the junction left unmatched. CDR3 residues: CASSLGLADTSEQYF. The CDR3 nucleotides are TGTGCCAGCAGCTTGGGTCTAGCGGACACCTCCGAGCAGTACTTC.

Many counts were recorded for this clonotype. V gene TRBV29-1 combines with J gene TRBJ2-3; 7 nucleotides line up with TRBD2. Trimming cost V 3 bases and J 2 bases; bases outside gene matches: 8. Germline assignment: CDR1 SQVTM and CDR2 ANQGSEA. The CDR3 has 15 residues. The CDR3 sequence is CSVELSGGYTDTQYF. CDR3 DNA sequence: TGCAGCGTTGAGCTGTCCGGGGGGTACACAGATACGCAGTATTTT.

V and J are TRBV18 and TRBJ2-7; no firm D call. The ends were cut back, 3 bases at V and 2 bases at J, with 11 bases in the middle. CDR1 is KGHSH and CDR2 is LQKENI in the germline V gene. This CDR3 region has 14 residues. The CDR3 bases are TGTGCCAGCTCACCCCTTGGCTCTGCCTACGAGCAGTACTTC. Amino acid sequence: CASSPLGSAYEQYF.

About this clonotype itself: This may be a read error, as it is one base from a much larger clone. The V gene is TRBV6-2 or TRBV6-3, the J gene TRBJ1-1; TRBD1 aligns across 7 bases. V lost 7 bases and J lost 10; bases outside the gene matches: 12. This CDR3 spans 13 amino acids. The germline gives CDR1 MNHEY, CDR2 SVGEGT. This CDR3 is CASIHRGYVGAFF. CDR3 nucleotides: TGTGCCAGCATCCACAGGGGATACGTAGGAGCTTTCTTT.

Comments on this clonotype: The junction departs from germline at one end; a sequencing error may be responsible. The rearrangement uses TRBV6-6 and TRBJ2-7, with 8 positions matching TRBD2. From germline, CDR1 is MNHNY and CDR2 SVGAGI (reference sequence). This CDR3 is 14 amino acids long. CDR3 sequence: CASSYTSGSNEHYF. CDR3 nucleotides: TGTGCCAGCAGTTATACTAGCGGAAGCAACGAGCATTACTTC.

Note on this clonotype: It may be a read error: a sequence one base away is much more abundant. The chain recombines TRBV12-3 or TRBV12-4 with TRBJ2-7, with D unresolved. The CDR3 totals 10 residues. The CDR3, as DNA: TGTGTCAGCAGCAATTACGAGCAGTACTTC. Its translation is CVSSNYEQYF.

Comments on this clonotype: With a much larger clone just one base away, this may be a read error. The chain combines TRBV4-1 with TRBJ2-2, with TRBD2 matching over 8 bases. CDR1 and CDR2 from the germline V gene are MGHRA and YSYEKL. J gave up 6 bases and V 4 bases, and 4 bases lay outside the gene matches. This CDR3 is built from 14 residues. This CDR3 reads CASSPHGGAGELFF. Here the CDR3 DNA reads TGCGCCAGCAGCCCCCACGGGGGGGCCGGGGAGCTGTTTTTT.

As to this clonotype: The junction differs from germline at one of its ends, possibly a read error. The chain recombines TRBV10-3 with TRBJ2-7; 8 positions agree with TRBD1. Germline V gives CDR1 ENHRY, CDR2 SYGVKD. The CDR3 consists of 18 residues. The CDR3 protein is CAISLDRGPTGLSYEEYF. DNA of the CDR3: TGCGCCATCAGCCTCGACAGGGGACCCACGGGACTCTCCTACGAGGAGTACTTC.